Listed here is a single T cell receptor (beta chain). Generated by immunoSEQ multiplex PCR, the TCRdb table keeps only in-frame clones and is missing some. The sample has fewer than 65,000 clones; approximately 89% are singletons. This CDR3 has 13 residues. Trimming removed 1 base from V and 2 bases from J, with 5 bases in between. From germline, CDR1 is SGHTA and CDR2 FQGNSA. This entry comes from a study of control samples from healthy donors and cancer patients. The sequence came from a man in his forties with colorectal cancer. Sequenced: PBMCs. The chain employs TRBV7-2 and TRBJ1-1, with unresolved D. The CDR3 loop is CASSLEANTEAFF. DNA of the CDR3: TGTGCCAGCAGCTTAGAGGCCAACACTGAAGCTTTCTTT.